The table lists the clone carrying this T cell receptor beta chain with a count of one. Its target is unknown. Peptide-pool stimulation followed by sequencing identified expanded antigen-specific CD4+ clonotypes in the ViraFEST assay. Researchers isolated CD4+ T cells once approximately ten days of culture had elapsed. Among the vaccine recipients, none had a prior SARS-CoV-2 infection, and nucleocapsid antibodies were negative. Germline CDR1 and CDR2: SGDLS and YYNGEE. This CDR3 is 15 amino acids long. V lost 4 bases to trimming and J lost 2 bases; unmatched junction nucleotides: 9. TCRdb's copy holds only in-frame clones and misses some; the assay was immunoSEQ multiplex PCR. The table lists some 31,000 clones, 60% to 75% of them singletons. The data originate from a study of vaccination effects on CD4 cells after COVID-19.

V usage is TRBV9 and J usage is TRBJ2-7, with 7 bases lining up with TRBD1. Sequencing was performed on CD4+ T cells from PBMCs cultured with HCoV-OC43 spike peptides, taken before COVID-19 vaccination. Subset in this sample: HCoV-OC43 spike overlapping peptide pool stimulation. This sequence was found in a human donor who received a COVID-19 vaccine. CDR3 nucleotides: TGTGCCAGCAGCCCCGGGACCCAGGGGGCCTACGAGCAGTACTTC. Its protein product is CASSPGTQGAYEQYF.